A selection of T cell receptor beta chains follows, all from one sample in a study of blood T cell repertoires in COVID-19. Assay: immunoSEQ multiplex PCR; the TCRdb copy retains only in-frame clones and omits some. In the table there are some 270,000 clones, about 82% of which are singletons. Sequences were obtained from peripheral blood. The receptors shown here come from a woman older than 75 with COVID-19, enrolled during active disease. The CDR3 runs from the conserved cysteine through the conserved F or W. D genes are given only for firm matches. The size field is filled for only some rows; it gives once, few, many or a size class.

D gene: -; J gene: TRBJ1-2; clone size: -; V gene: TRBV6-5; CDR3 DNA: TGTGCCAGCAGTTACTGGGCGGTCGGGGGGTATGGCTACACCTTC; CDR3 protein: CASSYWAVGGYGYTF
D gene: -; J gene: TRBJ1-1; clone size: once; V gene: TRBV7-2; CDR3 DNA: TGTGCCAGCAGCTTAGTGGGTAGCATGAACACTGAAGCTTTCTTT; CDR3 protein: CASSLVGSMNTEAFF
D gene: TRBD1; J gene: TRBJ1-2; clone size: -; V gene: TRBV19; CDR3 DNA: TGTGCCAGTAGTGGACAGGGGATTCGGGGCTACACCTTC; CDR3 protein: CASSGQGIRGYTF
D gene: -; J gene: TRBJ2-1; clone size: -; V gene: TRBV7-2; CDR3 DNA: TGTGCCAGCAGCTTAGAGGTAGCCGAGAGCTCCTACAATGAGCAGTTCTTC; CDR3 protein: CASSLEVAESSYNEQFF
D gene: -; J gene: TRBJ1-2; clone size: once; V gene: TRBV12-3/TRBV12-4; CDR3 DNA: TGTGCCAGCAGTTTAGGGCCCAAGTATGGCTACACCTTC; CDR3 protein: CASSLGPKYGYTF
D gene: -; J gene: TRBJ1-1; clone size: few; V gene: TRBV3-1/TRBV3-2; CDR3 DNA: TGTGCCAGCAGCCACAGATTGGAGGCTTTCTTT; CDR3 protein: CASSHRLEAFF
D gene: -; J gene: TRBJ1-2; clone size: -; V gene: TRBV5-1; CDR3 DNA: TGCGCCAGCAGCTTGGACAGGGAAGGCTACACCTTC; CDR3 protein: CASSLDREGYTF
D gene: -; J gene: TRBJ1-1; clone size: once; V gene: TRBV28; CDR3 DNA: TGTGCCAGCAGCCCCCGGACAGTCTCCACCATGTCAGCTTTCTTT; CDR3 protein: CASSPRTVSTMSAFF
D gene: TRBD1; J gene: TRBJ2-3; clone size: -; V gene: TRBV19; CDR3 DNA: TGTGCCAGTAGTAACCCGGGACAGTGGACAGATACGCAGTATTTT; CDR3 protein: CASSNPGQWTDTQYF
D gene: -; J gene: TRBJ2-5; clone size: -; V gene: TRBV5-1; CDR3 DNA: TGCGCCAGCAGCGGGGGCGGCCAAGAGACCCAGTACTTC; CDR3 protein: CASSGGGQETQYF
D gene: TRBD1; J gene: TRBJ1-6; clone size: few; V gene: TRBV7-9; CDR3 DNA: TGTGCCAGCAGTCCTCCGGGACAGGGGAATTCACCCCTCCACTTT; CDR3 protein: CASSPPGQGNSPLHF
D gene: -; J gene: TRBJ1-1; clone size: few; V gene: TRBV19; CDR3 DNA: TGTGCCAGTAGTTTGCTACCCAAGCCGAACACTGAAGCTTTCTTT; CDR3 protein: CASSLLPKPNTEAFF
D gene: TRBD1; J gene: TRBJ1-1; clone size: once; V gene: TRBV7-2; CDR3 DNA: TGTGCCAGCAGCTACCTCTACAGGGGGCGGGAGAACACTGAAGCTTTCTTT; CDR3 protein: CASSYLYRGRENTEAFF
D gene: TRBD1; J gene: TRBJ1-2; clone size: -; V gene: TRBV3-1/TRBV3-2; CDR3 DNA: TGTGCCAGCAGCCCGACAGGGAATAGCTATGGCTACACCTTC; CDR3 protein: CASSPTGNSYGYTF
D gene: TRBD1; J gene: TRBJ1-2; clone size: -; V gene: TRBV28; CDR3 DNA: TGTGCCAGCAGAATCAGGGGGCCATATGGCTACACCTTC; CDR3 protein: CASRIRGPYGYTF
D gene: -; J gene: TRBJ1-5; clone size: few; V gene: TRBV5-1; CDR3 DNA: TGCGCCAGCAGCTTCGGGGAAGTCCGGTCGCCCCAGCATTTT; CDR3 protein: CASSFGEVRSPQHF
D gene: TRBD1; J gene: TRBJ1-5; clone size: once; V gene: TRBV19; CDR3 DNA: TGTGCCAGTAGTATAACAGGGGACCTACCCCAGCATTTT; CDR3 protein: CASSITGDLPQHF
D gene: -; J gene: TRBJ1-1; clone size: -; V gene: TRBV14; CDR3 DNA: TGTGCCAGCAGCCAAGACCAGGGAACGAACACTGAAGCTTTCTTT; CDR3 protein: CASSQDQGTNTEAFF
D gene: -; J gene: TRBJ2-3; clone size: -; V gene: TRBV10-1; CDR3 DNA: TGCGCCAGCAGTGATCAATCAGATACGCAGTATTTT; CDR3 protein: CASSDQSDTQYF
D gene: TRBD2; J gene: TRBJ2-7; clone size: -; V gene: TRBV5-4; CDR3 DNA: TGTGCCAGCAGCCTAGGGACTAGAGCCCTCCAGTACGAGCAGTACTTC; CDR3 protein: CASSLGTRALQYEQYF
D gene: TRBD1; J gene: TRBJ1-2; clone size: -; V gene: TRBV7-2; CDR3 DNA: TGTGCCAGCAGCTCTGCCGGGACAGGGTTAGATGGCTACACCTTC; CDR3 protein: CASSSAGTGLDGYTF
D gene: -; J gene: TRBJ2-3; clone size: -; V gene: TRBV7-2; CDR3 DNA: TGTGCCAGCACCCAGACAGTTAGCACAGATACGCAGTATTTT; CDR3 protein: CASTQTVSTDTQYF
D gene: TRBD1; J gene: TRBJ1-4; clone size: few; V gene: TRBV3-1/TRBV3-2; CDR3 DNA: TGTGCCAGCAGCCCCGACAGGGGAGGTGAAAAACTGTTTTTT; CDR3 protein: CASSPDRGGEKLFF
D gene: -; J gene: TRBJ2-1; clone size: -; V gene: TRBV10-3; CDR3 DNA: TGTGCCACCGGCGGGGCGAGCTCCTACAATGAGCAGTTCTTC; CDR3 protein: CATGGASSYNEQFF
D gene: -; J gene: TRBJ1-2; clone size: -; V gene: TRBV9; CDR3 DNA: TGTGCCAGCAGCGTTGGAGTCGGGGTAGAGACCTTC; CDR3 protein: CASSVGVGVETF
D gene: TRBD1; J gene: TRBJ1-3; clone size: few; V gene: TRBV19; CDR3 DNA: TGTGCCAGTAGTAACACGGACAGGGGGCTTATGGACACCATATATTTT; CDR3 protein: CASSNTDRGLMDTIYF
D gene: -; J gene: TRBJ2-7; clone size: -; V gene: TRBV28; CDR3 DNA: TGTGCCAGCAGTTCCATGACAGGCGCCCGGTACGAGCAGTACTTC; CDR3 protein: CASSSMTGARYEQYF
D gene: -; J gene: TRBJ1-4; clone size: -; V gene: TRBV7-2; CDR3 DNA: TGTGCCAGCAGCTTACGCAGGGAAAAACTGTTTTTT; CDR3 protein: CASSLRREKLFF
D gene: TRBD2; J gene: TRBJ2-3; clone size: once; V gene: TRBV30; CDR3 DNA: TGTGCCTGGGGGACCTTAGCGGGTCGCACAGATACGCAGTATTTT; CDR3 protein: CAWGTLAGRTDTQYF
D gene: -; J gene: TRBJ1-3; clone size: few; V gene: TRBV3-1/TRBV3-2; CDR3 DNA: TGTGCCAGCAGCCCACGGGGGGGCTCTGGAAACACCATATATTTT; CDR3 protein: CASSPRGGSGNTIYF
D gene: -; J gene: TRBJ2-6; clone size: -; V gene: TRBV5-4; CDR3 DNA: TGTGCCAGCCAACCTCGCAGGGGGGCTGGGGCCAACGTCCTGACTTTC; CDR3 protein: CASQPRRGAGANVLTF
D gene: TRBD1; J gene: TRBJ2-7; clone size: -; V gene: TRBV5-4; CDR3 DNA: TGTGCCAGCAGCAGAACTTTGACAGGGCCCCCTCAAGTGTCCTACGAGCAGTACTTC; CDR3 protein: CASSRTLTGPPQVSYEQYF
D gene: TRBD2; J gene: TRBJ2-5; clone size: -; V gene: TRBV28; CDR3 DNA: TGTGCCAGCAGCCCTACGAGGGGAGGGGTTGGGAAGGAGACCCAGTACTTC; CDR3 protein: CASSPTRGGVGKETQYF
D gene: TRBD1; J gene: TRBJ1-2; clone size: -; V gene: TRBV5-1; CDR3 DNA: TGCGCCAGCAGCTTTGAGGGGGCGGCGGGCTACACCTTC; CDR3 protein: CASSFEGAAGYTF
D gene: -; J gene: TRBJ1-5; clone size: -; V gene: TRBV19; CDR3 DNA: TGTGCCAGTAGGGAAGGGGGGGAGACAGCAAGTCAGCCCCAGCATTTT; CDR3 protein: CASREGGETASQPQHF
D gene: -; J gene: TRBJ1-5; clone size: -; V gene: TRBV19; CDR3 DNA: TGTGCCAGTAGTATACAGGGGCCGAATCAGCCCCAGCATTTT; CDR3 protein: CASSIQGPNQPQHF
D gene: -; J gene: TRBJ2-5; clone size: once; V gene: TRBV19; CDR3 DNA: TGTGCCAGTAGTACAGGGGTCCAAGAGACCCAGTACTTC; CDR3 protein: CASSTGVQETQYF
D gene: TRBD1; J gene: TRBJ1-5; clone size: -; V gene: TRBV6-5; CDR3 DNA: TGTGCCAGCAGTTCCTCGACAGGGTTTACCCCCCAGCATTTT; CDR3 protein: CASSSSTGFTPQHF
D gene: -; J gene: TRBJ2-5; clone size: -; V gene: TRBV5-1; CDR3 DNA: TGCGCCAGCAGCTTGGATCGGTCAATCCGAGAGACCCAGTACTTC; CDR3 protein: CASSLDRSIRETQYF